This TCR beta chain was recorded in a study of OX40 agonist ivuxolimab in advanced cancers. Whole-study findings and limits: Certain nonresponders likewise exhibited a low normalized T-cell clonal expansion. On average, CD8+ T cells had more expanded clones than CD4+. The 0.1-3.0 mg/kg partial responders had among the lowest clonal expansion.

TCRdb's table, derived via immunoSEQ multiplex PCR, lists solely in-frame clones and lacks some. The sample gives 35,000 to 50,000 clones, roughly 86% of which show up once; 15% is in the top ten. The cohort excluded patients with autoimmune disease history or systemic immunosuppression. The germline V and J ends were trimmed by 2 bases and 8 bases, with 19 bases remaining between them. The CDR3 runs to 16 residues. Germline values: CDR1 SEHNR, CDR2 FQNEAQ (reference sequence). Details on this clone: What it recognizes is unknown.

This sequence was found in an adult with an advanced solid tumor such as melanoma, head and neck, liver or kidney cancer. This specimen was CD4+ or CD8+ T cells sorted from blood, taken in a trial of the OX40 agonist ivuxolimab. The chain uses TRBV7-9 and TRBJ2-1; D may be TRBD1 (5 bases). For the CDR3, the DNA is TGTGCCAGCAGCTTAAGTCAGGGTGTAGTGATGGATGAGCAGTTCTTC. Its protein product is CASSLSQGVVMDEQFF.